This TCR beta chain was retrieved from a study of OX40 agonist ivuxolimab in advanced cancers. As for the study in general: The dose-escalation cohort was around 83% male, with a mean age of about 56 years, ranging about 23 to 90. Prior checkpoint blockade (anti-PD-1, anti-PD-L1 or anti-CTLA-4) was permitted; approximately 40% had it. Whole-study results and caveats: With doses of 0.1-3.0 mg/kg, partial responders showed among the lowest clonal expansion. The average count of expanded clones was higher among CD8+ T cells than among CD4+.

The repertoire was sequenced with immunoSEQ multiplex PCR; TCRdb's copy has only in-frame clones and lacks some. This sample has tens of thousands of clones, with 85% found just once. A word on this clone: Its specificity is unknown.

Trimming stripped 1 base from V and 6 bases from J, with 7 bases between. CDR1 SGHDT and CDR2 YYEEEE come from the germline V gene. The CDR3 totals 12 residues. V gene TRBV5-6 combines with J gene TRBJ1-1; D perhaps matches TRBD1 (5 bases). The sequencing here drew on CD4+ or CD8+ T cells sorted from blood, taken in a trial of the OX40 agonist ivuxolimab. The origin of this receptor is an adult with an advanced solid tumor such as melanoma, head and neck, liver or kidney cancer. The CDR3 loop is CASSLSGAEAFF. For the CDR3, the DNA is TGTGCCAGCAGCTTGTCGGGGGCTGAAGCTTTCTTT.